This T cell receptor (beta chain) was obtained from a study of OX40 agonist ivuxolimab in advanced cancers. Overall study findings and caveats: Determination of antigen specificity was not performed for the expanded peripheral T cells.

Generated by immunoSEQ multiplex PCR, the TCRdb table keeps only in-frame clones and is missing some. The data show about 60,000 clones, with around 89% seen just once and around 12% held by the top ten. V lost 4 bases to trimming and J lost 2 bases; unmatched junction nucleotides: 10. The CDR3 is 16 residues long. From germline, CDR1 is MNHNY and CDR2 SVGAGI (reference sequence). Turning to this clone: Its antigen is not known.

This clonotype originated in an adult with an advanced solid tumor such as melanoma, head and neck, liver or kidney cancer. The chain joins TRBV6-6 to TRBJ1-1; 7 bases line up with TRBD1. This specimen consisted of CD4+ or CD8+ T cells sorted from blood, obtained in a trial of the OX40 agonist ivuxolimab. The CDR3: CASSSSETGANTEAFF. For the CDR3, the DNA is TGTGCCAGCAGTTCCTCCGAAACAGGGGCTAACACTGAAGCTTTCTTT.